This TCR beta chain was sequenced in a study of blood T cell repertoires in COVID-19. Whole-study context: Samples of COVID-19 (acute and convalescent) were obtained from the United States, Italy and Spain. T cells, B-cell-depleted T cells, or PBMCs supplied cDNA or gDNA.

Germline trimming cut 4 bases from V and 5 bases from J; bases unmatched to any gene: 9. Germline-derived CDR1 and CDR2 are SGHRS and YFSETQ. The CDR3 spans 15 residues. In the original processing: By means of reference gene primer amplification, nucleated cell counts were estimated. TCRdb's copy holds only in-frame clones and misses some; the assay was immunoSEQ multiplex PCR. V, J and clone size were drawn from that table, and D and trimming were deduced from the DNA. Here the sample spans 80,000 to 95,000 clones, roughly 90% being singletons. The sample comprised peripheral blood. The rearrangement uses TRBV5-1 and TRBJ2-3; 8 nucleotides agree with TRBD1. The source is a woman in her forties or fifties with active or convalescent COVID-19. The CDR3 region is CASSPTGGSVDTQYF. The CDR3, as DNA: TGCGCCAGCAGCCCTACAGGGGGGTCCGTAGATACGCAGTATTTT.